A selection of T cell receptor beta chains follows, all from one sample in a study of T cell changes during pregnancy in multiple sclerosis. Sequenced by immunoSEQ multiplex PCR; TCRdb stores in-frame clones only, minus some. The sample shows about 89,000 clones, 85% to 95% of them seen only once. Here the sequenced sample was peripheral blood, taken in the third trimester of pregnancy. These receptor sequences come from a female donor with multiple sclerosis, enrolled in a pregnancy study. Both conserved end residues are part of each CDR3. A D gene is named only where the DNA matches it firmly.

>.|TRBV4-1|TRBJ2-3
TGCGCCAGCAGCCACCTAACCCTTGGCACAGATACGCAGTATTTT
CASSHLTLGTDTQYF
>TRBD1|TRBV4-1|TRBJ2-7
TGCGCCAGCAGCCAAAGGTCCGGGACAGGGACCGAGGAGCAGTACTTC
CASSQRSGTGTEEQYF
>.|TRBV12-5|TRBJ2-4
TGTGCTAGTGGTTTGGCGGGGGAGGTCGGGAACATTCAGTACTTC
CASGLAGEVGNIQYF
>TRBD1|TRBV9|TRBJ1-2
TGTGCCAGCAGCAGCGACAGGGACTATGGCTACACCTTC
CASSSDRDYGYTF
>.|TRBV2|TRBJ1-2
TGTGCCAGCAGTGATGAAGGGGGATATAACTATGGCTACACCTTC
CASSDEGGYNYGYTF
>.|TRBV9|TRBJ2-7
TGTGCCTCAGGGATGCCTCAGTACTTC
CASGMPQYF
>TRBD1|TRBV19|TRBJ2-1
TGTGCCAGTAGTATAGGCTCCCGGGACAGGAGATCCCGGGGGCCCAACAATGAGCAGTTCTTC
CASSIGSRDRRSRGPNNEQFF
>TRBD1|TRBV30|TRBJ1-2
TGTGCCTGGAGTCTCTACGGACAGGGGCCAAAATATGGCTACACCTTC
CAWSLYGQGPKYGYTF
>TRBD1|TRBV4-1|TRBJ2-7
TGCGCCAGCAGCCACGACAGGGGTTCCTACGAGCAGTACTTC
CASSHDRGSYEQYF
>TRBD1|TRBV2|TRBJ1-1
TGTGCCAGCAGTAAGCGGACAGGGAGCGGCCTGAACACTGAAGCTTTCTTT
CASSKRTGSGLNTEAFF
>TRBD1|TRBV4-2|TRBJ2-7
TGTGCCAGCAGCCTCGGGACAGGGGATAACTTAATGGTCGGCGAGCAGTACTTC
CASSLGTGDNLMVGEQYF
>TRBD2|TRBV7-2|TRBJ2-1
TGTGCCAGCAGCTTAGACCCGGGACTAGCGGGAAGAAATGAGCAGTTCTTC
CASSLDPGLAGRNEQFF
>.|TRBV30|TRBJ2-1
TGTGCCTGGAGTGTAACTTACAATGAGCAGTTCTTC
CAWSVTYNEQFF
>TRBD2|TRBV5-1|TRBJ2-3
TGCGCCAGCAGCTTGACGACTAGCGGGGCGGGGACAGATACGCAGTATTTT
CASSLTTSGAGTDTQYF
>.|TRBV5-4|TRBJ2-7
TGTGCCAGCAGCTCTCTACAGGAGACCCTCCTACGAGTGCAGTACTTC
CASSSLQETLLRVQYF
>.|TRBV7-8|TRBJ2-7
TGTGCCAGCAGCTTTGGGGCTGTTTCAGAGCAGTACTTC
CASSFGAVSEQYF
>.|TRBV11-2|TRBJ2-1
TGTGCCAGCAGCACCGAAGACAGAGACTACAATGAGCAGTTCTTC
CASSTEDRDYNEQFF
>.|TRBV4-1|TRBJ1-1
TGCGCCAGCAGCCAAGATACATCCGCCACAGGGAGAGCTTTCTTT
CASSQDTSATGRAFF
>TRBD1|TRBV6-6|TRBJ2-7
TGTGCCAGCAGTTACTCGGACAGGGCATTCTACGAGCAGTACTTC
CASSYSDRAFYEQYF
>.|TRBV29-1|TRBJ2-3
TGCAGCGTTGAAGGCTACACAGATACGCAGTATTTT
CSVEGYTDTQYF
>.|TRBV27|TRBJ2-6
TGTGCCAGTCAGGACGGAGGGAACGGTGGGGCCAACGTCCTGACTTTC
CASQDGGNGGANVLTF
>TRBD2|TRBV7-2|TRBJ2-7
TGTGCCAGCAGCTTAGAAACTAGCGGGAGGGGCGAGCAGTACTTC
CASSLETSGRGEQYF
>TRBD2|TRBV6-4|TRBJ2-1
TGTGCCAGCAGGCAACTAGCGGGAGGGTACAATGAGCAGTTCTTC
CASRQLAGGYNEQFF